This entry features one TCR beta chain sequence. V was clipped by 1 base and J by 2 bases; unmatched bases: 4. Germline V lookup: CDR1 KGHSH, CDR2 LQKENI. This CDR3 is built from 15 residues. Clones were sequenced by immunoSEQ multiplex PCR, and TCRdb holds only the in-frame ones, with some missing. Altogether about 44,000 clones are present, about 94% being singletons, with the ten largest covering under 0.55%. The data derive from a study of T cell changes during pregnancy in multiple sclerosis. The V gene is TRBV18, the J gene TRBJ2-5, with TRBD1 matching over 7 bases. This TCR was sampled from a female donor with multiple sclerosis, enrolled in a pregnancy study. The sample in question was CD4+ T cells from peripheral blood mononuclear cells, obtained in the first trimester of pregnancy. In nucleotides, the CDR3 is TGTGCCAGCTCACCACTCCCGGGACAGCAAGAGACCCAGTACTTC. Translated, it gives CASSPLPGQQETQYF.